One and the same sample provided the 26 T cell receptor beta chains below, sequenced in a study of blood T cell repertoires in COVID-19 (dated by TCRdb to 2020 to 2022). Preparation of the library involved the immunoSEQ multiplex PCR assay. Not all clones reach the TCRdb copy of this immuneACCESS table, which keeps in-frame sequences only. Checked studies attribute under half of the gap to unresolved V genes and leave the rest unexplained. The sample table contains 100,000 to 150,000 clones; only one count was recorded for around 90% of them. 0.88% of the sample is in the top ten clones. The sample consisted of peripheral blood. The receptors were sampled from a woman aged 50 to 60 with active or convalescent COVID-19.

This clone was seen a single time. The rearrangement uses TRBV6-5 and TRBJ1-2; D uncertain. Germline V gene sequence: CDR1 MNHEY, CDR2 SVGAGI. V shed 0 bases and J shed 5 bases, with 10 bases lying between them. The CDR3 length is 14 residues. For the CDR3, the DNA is TGTGCCAGCAGTTACTCGACCGGGGAATATGGCTACACCTTC. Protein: CASSYSTGEYGYTF.

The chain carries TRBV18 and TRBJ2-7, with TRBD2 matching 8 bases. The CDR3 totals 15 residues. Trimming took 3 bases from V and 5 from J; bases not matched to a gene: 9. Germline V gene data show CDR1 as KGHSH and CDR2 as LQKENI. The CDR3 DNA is TGTGCCAGCTCACCGAGCTCCGGGAGGGCCCACGAGCAGTACTTC. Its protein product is CASSPSSGRAHEQYF.

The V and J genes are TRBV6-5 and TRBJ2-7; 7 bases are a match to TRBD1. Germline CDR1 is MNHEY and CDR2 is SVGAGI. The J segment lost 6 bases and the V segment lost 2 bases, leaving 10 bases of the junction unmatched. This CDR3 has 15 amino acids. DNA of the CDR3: TGTGCCAGCAGTTACGCCTCGACAGGGTATGGCGAGCAGTACTTC. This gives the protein CASSYASTGYGEQYF.

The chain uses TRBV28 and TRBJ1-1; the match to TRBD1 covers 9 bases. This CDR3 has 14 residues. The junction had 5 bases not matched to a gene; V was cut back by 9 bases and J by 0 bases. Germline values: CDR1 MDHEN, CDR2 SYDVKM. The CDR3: CASRTGAMNTEAFF. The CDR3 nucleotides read TGTGCCAGTAGGACAGGGGCCATGAACACTGAAGCTTTCTTT.

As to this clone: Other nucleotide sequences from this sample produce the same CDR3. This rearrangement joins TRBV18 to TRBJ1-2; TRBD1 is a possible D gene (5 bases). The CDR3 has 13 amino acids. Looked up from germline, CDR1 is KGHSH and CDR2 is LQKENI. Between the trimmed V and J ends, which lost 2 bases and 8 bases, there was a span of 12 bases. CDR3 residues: CASSPGQGGGYTF. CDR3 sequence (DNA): TGTGCCAGCTCACCAGGGCAGGGTGGCGGCTACACCTTC.

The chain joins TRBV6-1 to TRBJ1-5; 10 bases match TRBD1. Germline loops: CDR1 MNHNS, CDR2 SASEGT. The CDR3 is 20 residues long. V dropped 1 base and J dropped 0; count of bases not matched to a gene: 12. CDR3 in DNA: TGTGCCAGCAGTGAAGGGGACAGGGGATTTTGGAAGCTTAGCAATCAGCCCCAGCATTTT. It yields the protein CASSEGDRGFWKLSNQPQHF.

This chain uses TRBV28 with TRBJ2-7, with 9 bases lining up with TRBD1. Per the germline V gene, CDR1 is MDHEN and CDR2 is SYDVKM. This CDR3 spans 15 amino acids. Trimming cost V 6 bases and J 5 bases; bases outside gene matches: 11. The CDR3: CASSGSGTGRHEQYF. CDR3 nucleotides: TGTGCCAGCAGCGGTTCCGGGACAGGGCGACACGAGCAGTACTTC.

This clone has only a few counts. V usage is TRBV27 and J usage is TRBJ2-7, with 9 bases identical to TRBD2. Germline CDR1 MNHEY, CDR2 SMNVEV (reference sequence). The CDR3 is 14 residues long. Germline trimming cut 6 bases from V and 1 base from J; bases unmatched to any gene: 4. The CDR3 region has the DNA TGTGCCAGCAGAATAGCGGGAGAGTCCTACGAGCAGTACTTC. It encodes CASRIAGESYEQYF.

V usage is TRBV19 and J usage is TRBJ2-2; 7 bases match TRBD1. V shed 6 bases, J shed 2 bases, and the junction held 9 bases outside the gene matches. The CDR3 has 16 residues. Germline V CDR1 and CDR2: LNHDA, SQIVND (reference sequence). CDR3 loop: CASSPLGTANTGELFF. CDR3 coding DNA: TGTGCCAGTAGCCCCCTTGGGACAGCTAACACCGGGGAGCTGTTTTTT.

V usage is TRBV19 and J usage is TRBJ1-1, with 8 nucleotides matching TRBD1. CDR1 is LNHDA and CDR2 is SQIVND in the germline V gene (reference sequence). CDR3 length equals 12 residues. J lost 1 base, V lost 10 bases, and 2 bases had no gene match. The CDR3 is CATDRGNTEAFF. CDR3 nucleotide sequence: TGTGCCACCGACAGGGGGAACACTGAAGCTTTCTTT.

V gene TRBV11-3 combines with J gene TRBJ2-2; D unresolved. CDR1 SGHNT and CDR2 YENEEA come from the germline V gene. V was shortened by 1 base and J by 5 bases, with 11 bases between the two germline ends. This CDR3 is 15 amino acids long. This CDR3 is CASSLGRVGTGELFF. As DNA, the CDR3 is TGTGCCAGCAGCTTAGGACGGGTCGGTACCGGGGAGCTGTTTTTT.

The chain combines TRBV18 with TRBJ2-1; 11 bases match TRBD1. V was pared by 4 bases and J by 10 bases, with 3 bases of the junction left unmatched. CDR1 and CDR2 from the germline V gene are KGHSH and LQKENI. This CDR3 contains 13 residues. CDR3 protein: CASSRTGGGEQFF. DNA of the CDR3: TGTGCCAGCTCACGGACAGGGGGCGGCGAGCAGTTCTTC.

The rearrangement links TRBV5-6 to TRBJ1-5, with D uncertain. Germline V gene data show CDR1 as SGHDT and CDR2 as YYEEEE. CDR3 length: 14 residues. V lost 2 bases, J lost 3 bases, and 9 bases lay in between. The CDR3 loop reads CASSLAGVNQPQHF. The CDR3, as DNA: TGTGCCAGCAGCTTAGCCGGGGTCAATCAGCCCCAGCATTTT.

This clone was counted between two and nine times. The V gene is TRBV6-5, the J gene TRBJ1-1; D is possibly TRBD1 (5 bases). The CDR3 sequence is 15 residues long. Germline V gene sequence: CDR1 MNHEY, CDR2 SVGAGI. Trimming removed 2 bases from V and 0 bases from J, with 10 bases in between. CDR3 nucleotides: TGTGCCAGCAGTTACGCGGGGGAATTGAACACTGAAGCTTTCTTT. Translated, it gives CASSYAGELNTEAFF.

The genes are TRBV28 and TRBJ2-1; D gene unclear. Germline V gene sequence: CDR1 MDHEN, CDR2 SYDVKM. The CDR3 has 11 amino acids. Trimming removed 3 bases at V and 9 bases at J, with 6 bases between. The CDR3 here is CASSFSTEQFF. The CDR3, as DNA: TGTGCCAGCAGTTTTAGCACTGAGCAGTTCTTC.

CDR3 sequence (DNA): TGTGCCAGCAGGTCGCAAAGTCAGTTATATAGCAATCAGCCCCAGCATTTT. This gives the protein CASRSQSQLYSNQPQHF. The rearrangement joins TRBV2 to TRBJ1-5; D not resolved. Germline lookup yields CDR1 SNHLY and CDR2 FYNNEI. Deletions cut 6 bases from V and 0 bases from J, with 18 bases between. The CDR3 runs to 17 residues.

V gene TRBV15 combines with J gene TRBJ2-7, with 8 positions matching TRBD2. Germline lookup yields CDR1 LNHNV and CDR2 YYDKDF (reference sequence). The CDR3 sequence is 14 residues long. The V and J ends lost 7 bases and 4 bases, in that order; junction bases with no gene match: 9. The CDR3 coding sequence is TGTGCCACCAAGAAAGCGGGAGTTTCGTACGAGCAGTACTTC. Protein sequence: CATKKAGVSYEQYF.

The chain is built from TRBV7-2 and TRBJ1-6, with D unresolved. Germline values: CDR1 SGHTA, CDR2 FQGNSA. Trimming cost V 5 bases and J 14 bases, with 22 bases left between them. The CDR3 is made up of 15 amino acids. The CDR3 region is CASSPQLAGNTALHF. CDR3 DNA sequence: TGTGCCAGCAGCCCCCAACTTGCGGGGAATACAGCCCTCCACTTT.

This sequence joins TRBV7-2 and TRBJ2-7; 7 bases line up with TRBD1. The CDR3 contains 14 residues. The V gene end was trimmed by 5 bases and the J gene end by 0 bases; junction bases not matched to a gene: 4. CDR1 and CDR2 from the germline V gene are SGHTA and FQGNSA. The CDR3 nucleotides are TGTGCCAGCAGCAGCCGGGACAGCTCCTACGAGCAGTACTTC. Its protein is CASSSRDSSYEQYF.

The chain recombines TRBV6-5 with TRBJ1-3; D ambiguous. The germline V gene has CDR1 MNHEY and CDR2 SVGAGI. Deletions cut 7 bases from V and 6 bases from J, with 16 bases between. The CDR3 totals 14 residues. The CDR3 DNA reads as TGTGCCAGCAAAGGCGGCAACCTGGAAAACACCATATATTTT. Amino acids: CASKGGNLENTIYF.

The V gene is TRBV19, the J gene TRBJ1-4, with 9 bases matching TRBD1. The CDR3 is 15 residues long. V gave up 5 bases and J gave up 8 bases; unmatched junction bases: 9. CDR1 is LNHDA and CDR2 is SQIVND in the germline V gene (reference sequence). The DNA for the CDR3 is TGTGCCAGTAGTTTTAGACAGGGGGTGGTCGAAAAACTGTTTTTT. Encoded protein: CASSFRQGVVEKLFF. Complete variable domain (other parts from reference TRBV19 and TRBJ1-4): DGGITQSPKYLFRKEGQNVTLSCEQNLNHDAMYWYRQDPGQGLRLIYYSQIVNDFQKGDIAEGYSVSREKKESFPLTVTSAQKNPTAFYLCASSFRQGVVEKLFFGSGTQLSVL.

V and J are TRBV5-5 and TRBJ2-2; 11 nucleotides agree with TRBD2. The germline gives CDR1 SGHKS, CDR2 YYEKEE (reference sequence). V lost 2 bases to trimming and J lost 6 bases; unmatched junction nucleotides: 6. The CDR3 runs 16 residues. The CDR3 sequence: CASSFGLAGLSGELFF. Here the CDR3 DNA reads TGTGCCAGCAGCTTCGGACTAGCGGGTTTGTCCGGGGAGCTGTTTTTT.

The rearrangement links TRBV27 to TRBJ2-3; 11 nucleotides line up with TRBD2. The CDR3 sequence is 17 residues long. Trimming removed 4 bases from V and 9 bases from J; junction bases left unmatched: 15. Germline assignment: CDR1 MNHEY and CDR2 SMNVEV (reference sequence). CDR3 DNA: TGTGCCAGCAGTTCGCCTAGCGGGAGGAAAGCACAGAGAACGCAGTATTTT. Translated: CASSSPSGRKAQRTQYF.

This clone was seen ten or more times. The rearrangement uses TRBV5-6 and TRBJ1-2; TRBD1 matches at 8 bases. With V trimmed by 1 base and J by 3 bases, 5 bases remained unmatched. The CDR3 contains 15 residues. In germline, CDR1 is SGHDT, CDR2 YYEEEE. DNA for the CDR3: TGTGCCAGCAGCTTGAGGGAGACAGGGGACTATGGCTACACCTTC. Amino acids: CASSLRETGDYGYTF.

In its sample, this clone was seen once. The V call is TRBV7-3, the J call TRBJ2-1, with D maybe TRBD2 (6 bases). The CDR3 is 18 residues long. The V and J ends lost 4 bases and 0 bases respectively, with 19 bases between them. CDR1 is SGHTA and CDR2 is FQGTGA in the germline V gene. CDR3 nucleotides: TGTGCCAGCAGCTCCCCGGGGGTAGCCCCTAGCTCCTACAATGAGCAGTTCTTC. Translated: CASSSPGVAPSSYNEQFF.

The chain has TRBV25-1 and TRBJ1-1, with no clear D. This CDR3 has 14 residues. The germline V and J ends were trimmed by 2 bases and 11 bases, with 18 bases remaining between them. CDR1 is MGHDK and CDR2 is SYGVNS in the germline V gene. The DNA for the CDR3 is TGTGCCAGCAGTGAAGACGGTGGAGGGTTTCGCGCTTTCTTT. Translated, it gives CASSEDGGGFRAFF.